Following are 2 T cell receptor beta chains from one sample sequenced in a study of cytomegalovirus exposure and HLA in healthy donors. Method: immunoSEQ multiplex PCR; TCRdb's copy keeps in-frame clones and lacks some. The table includes about 160,000 clones, roughly nine tenths detected once. Input material: PBMCs. These receptors came from a woman aged 18 to 35 in good health and CMV-seropositive.

This chain connects TRBV12-5 to TRBJ1-5; weak D call: TRBD1 (5 bases). Germline V CDR1 and CDR2: LGHNT, FRNRAP. Trimming removed 1 base at V and 3 bases at J, with 28 bases between. This CDR3 spans 21 amino acids. The CDR3 sequence is CASGLAPRRVGAYNYNQPQHF. The CDR3 region has the DNA TGTGCTAGTGGTTTGGCGCCCCGCAGGGTGGGTGCATACAATTACAATCAGCCCCAGCATTTT.

The V gene is TRBV6-5, the J gene TRBJ1-4, with D hard to call. CDR3 length: 14 amino acids. From germline, CDR1 is MNHEY and CDR2 SVGAGI. Trimming left V 6 bases short and J 4 bases short, with 12 bases between. The DNA of the CDR3 is TGTGCCAGCAGAGATCTTTCGGGTAATGAAAAACTGTTTTTT. It translates to CASRDLSGNEKLFF.